Shown below are 26 T cell receptor beta chains from a single sample sequenced in a study of cytomegalovirus exposure and HLA in healthy donors. The PCR contained 60 Vbeta and 13 Jbeta primers. TCRdb's table, derived via immunoSEQ multiplex PCR, lists solely in-frame clones and lacks some. The sample table sets out roughly 110,000 clones. Sequenced: PBMCs. All receptors come from a man younger than 40 in good health and CMV-seronegative.

J is TRBJ1-5 and V is TRBV19, with 9 bases aligning to TRBD1. With V trimmed by 6 bases and J by 8 bases, 11 bases remained unmatched. This CDR3 has 15 residues. CDR1 is LNHDA and CDR2 is SQIVND in the germline V gene (reference sequence). CDR3 in DNA: TGTGCCAGTAGGTCGAGGACAGGGGTTCTAGAGCCCCAGCATTTT. It yields the protein CASRSRTGVLEPQHF.

This rearrangement joins TRBV13 to TRBJ2-5; 9 nucleotides line up with TRBD1. The DNA matches TRBJ2-7 better at its end, which makes the J call doubtful. Germline CDR1 is PRHDT and CDR2 is FYEKMQ (reference sequence). The CDR3 contains 16 residues. This CDR3 is CASSLRGTGPSGEQYF. The CDR3 coding sequence is TGTGCCAGCAGCTTAAGGGGGACAGGGCCCTCCGGCGAGCAGTACTTC.

The chain couples TRBV2 to TRBJ1-5, with 8 bases lining up with TRBD1. The CDR3 length is 14 residues. V trimming: 5 bases; J trimming: 4 bases; junction bases outside the gene matches: 4. Germline V gives CDR1 SNHLY, CDR2 FYNNEI. The CDR3, as DNA: TGTGCCAGCAGTCTTGGACAGGGTAATCAGCCCCAGCATTTT. It yields the protein CASSLGQGNQPQHF.

The chain carries TRBV6-5 and TRBJ1-2, with 11 bases that match TRBD1. The germline gives CDR1 MNHEY, CDR2 SVGAGI. After removal of 6 bases from V and 8 bases from J, the junction contained 5 bases not matched to a gene. CDR3 size: 13 residues. The CDR3 spells CASSPGTGGGYTF. The DNA for the CDR3 is TGTGCCAGCAGCCCCGGGACAGGGGGAGGCTACACCTTC.

J is TRBJ1-1 and V is TRBV18; 8 bases match TRBD1. The CDR3 is 16 residues long. V was clipped by 3 bases and J by 0 bases; unmatched bases: 6. In germline, CDR1 is KGHSH, CDR2 LQKENI. In nucleotides, the CDR3 is TGTGCCAGCTCACCCGCCCGGGACAGGTTGAACACTGAAGCTTTCTTT. Protein: CASSPARDRLNTEAFF.

The chain employs TRBV5-1 and TRBJ2-1, with D possibly matching TRBD2 (7 bases). CDR3 size: 16 residues. Trimming took 5 bases from V and 8 from J, leaving 23 bases between them. Germline CDR1 SGHRS, CDR2 YFSETQ. The CDR3 reads CASRRGGVRDRDEQFF. CDR3 coding DNA: TGCGCCAGCAGGAGAGGGGGGGTCCGCGACCGCGATGAGCAGTTCTTC.

Written as DNA, the CDR3 is TGTGCCAGCAGCTTGCCGGGACAGTCCGGGGAGCTGTTTTTT. Translation: CASSLPGQSGELFF. The chain carries TRBV5-4 and TRBJ2-2; TRBD1 matches 7 bases. V lost 1 base, J lost 6 bases, and 3 bases stayed unmatched. Germline CDR1 and CDR2: SGHNT and YYREEE (reference sequence). This CDR3 contains 14 residues.

CDR3: CASSPSSRGITEAFF. The CDR3 DNA sequence: TGTGCCAGCTCACCCTCAAGCCGAGGAATCACTGAAGCTTTCTTT. The chain is built from TRBV18 and TRBJ1-1; D ambiguous. Trimming took off 3 bases at V and 4 bases at J, with 15 bases between the two ends. The CDR3 consists of 15 residues. CDR1 KGHSH and CDR2 LQKENI come from the germline V gene.

The V call is TRBV19, the J call TRBJ2-3, with 7 bases lining up with TRBD2. Germline V CDR1 and CDR2: LNHDA, SQIVND (reference sequence). V shed 6 bases and J 0 bases; nucleotides not matched to a gene: 9. This CDR3 is built from 16 residues. CDR3 sequence reads: CASRRVGGVSTDTQYF. CDR3 in DNA: TGTGCCAGTAGAAGGGTGGGGGGGGTTAGCACAGATACGCAGTATTTT.

This chain uses TRBV6-5 with TRBJ2-5; D gene uncertain. The CDR3 is made up of 13 amino acids. V was trimmed by 6 bases and J by 8 bases, leaving 16 bases between them. Germline V gene lookup returns CDR1 MNHEY and CDR2 SVGAGI. CDR3 amino acids: CASSLGLTGTQYF. CDR3 DNA sequence: TGTGCCAGCAGCCTAGGATTGACGGGTACCCAGTACTTC.

The V and J genes are TRBV5-1 and TRBJ2-1; D is unresolved. The length of the CDR3 is 13 residues. Trimming shortened V by 6 bases and J by 7 bases, and 14 bases separated the two germline ends. From germline, CDR1 is SGHRS and CDR2 YFSETQ. CDR3 region: CASTLGGWNEQFF. The CDR3 DNA reads TGCGCCAGCACCCTCGGCGGATGGAATGAGCAGTTCTTC.

This chain joins TRBV7-7 and TRBJ2-5, with D possibly TRBD2 on 6 matching bases. The ends were cut back, 8 bases at V and 1 base at J, with 11 bases in the middle. Germline V lookup: CDR1 SSHAT, CDR2 FNYEAQ (reference sequence). The CDR3 consists of 13 residues. The CDR3 sequence is CASVGGPQETQYF. The DNA of the CDR3 is TGTGCCAGCGTGGGGGGACCCCAAGAGACCCAGTACTTC.

This sequence joins TRBV27 and TRBJ1-2; D may be TRBD1 (5 bases). CDR3 length equals 18 residues. V was pared by 6 bases and J by 4 bases, with 27 bases between. Per the germline V gene, CDR1 is MNHEY and CDR2 is SMNVEV (reference sequence). The CDR3, as DNA: TGTGCCAGCAGCCCTACCAATTCAGGGCTCGGATTCCTCTATGGCTACACCTTC. As protein: CASSPTNSGLGFLYGYTF.

The chain combines TRBV9 with TRBJ2-1; TRBD2 matches 11 bases. CDR1 is SGDLS and CDR2 is YYNGEE in the germline V gene. The CDR3 consists of 20 residues. Trimming removed 0 bases from V and 8 bases from J; junction bases left unmatched: 19. For the CDR3, the DNA is TGTGCCAGCAGCGTAGATTCAGGGGCCCTTCATAGCGGGAGGGGGGATGAGCAGTTCTTC. It yields the protein CASSVDSGALHSGRGDEQFF.

The V call is TRBV21-1, the J call TRBJ1-6; TRBD1, the table's D call, lacks a check against the DNA. TRBV21-1 is a documented pseudogene. The CDR3 has 18 amino acids. The CDR3 DNA reads as TGTGCCAGCAGCAGAGGACAGTGGGGTCGCACCTATAATTCACCCCTCCACTTT. Translation: CASSRGQWGRTYNSPLHF.

V gene TRBV5-1 combines with J gene TRBJ1-1; TRBD1 agrees at 8 bases. The germline gives CDR1 SGHRS, CDR2 YFSETQ. The CDR3 is 13 amino acids. J was trimmed by 4 bases and V by 4 bases; bases with no gene match: 3. The CDR3 bases are TGCGCCAGCAGCCGGGACAGGACCACTGAAGCTTTCTTT. Protein: CASSRDRTTEAFF.

The genes are TRBV5-8 and TRBJ1-2; no clear D gene. Germline CDR1 is SGHTS and CDR2 is YDEGEE. The CDR3 contains 14 residues. Deletions cut 3 bases from V and 4 bases from J, with 13 bases between. The CDR3 nucleotides read TGTGCCAGCAGCTCGAGAAATAATGGCTATGGCTACACCTTC. Its protein product is CASSSRNNGYGYTF. Combining the CDR3 with reference TRBV5-8 and TRBJ1-2 gives the whole variable domain EAGVTQSPTHLIKTRGQQATLRCSPISGHTSVYWYQQALGLGLQFLLWYDEGEERNRGNFPPRFSGRQFPNYSSELNVNALELEDSALYLCASSSRNNGYGYTFGSGTRLTVV.

The V gene is TRBV7-2, the J gene TRBJ2-5, with TRBD2 as a possible D gene (7 bases). The V gene lost 1 base and the J gene lost 4 bases, with 13 bases spanning the gap. The CDR3 contains 15 residues. Germline CDR1 is SGHTA and CDR2 is FQGNSA. CDR3 in DNA: TGTGCCAGCAGCTTAGTCGGGGGGCAGCGAGAGACCCAGTACTTC. This gives the protein CASSLVGGQRETQYF.

The rearrangement uses TRBV5-1 and TRBJ2-3; D gene unclear. This CDR3 contains 15 residues. CDR1 is SGHRS and CDR2 is YFSETQ in the germline V gene. The V end lost 5 bases, the J end lost 0 bases, and 13 bases lay between the germline ends. The CDR3 nucleotides read TGCGCCAGCAGTTGGGCCGCCGGAAGCACAGATACGCAGTATTTT. Protein product: CASSWAAGSTDTQYF.

The rearrangement links TRBV7-9 to TRBJ2-3; 7 nucleotides line up with TRBD1. Losses at the gene ends were 6 bases for V and 3 bases for J; bases not matched to a gene: 9. The germline V gene encodes CDR1 SEHNR and CDR2 FQNEAQ (reference sequence). The CDR3 has 15 amino acids. This CDR3 reads CASREQGPGTDTQYF. CDR3 bases: TGTGCCAGCAGGGAACAGGGGCCAGGGACAGATACGCAGTATTTT.

This chain uses TRBV4-1 with TRBJ2-1; TRBD2 is a possible D gene (6 bases). Trimming removed 2 bases from V and 0 bases from J, with 14 bases in between. CDR3 size: 17 residues. The germline gives CDR1 MGHRA, CDR2 YSYEKL. The CDR3 DNA sequence: TGCGCCAGCAGCCAACCCGGAGGGGAGAGCTCCTACAATGAGCAGTTCTTC. Its protein product is CASSQPGGESSYNEQFF.

The gene calls are TRBV6-5 and TRBJ1-1; TRBD1 aligns across 9 bases. CDR3 length: 16 amino acids. The germline CDR1 and CDR2 sequences are MNHEY and SVGAGI. V lost 1 base to trimming and J lost 3 bases; unmatched junction nucleotides: 6. The CDR3 region is CASSYLGQGWDTEAFF. CDR3 in DNA: TGTGCCAGCAGTTACTTGGGACAGGGATGGGACACTGAAGCTTTCTTT.

The V call is TRBV19, the J call TRBJ1-1; 8 bases are a match to TRBD1. V lost 8 bases, J lost 5 bases, and 7 bases stayed unmatched. Per the germline V gene, CDR1 is LNHDA and CDR2 is SQIVND (reference sequence). This CDR3 is built from 13 residues. The CDR3 DNA reads TGTGCCAGTGGACAGGGCAGGGGGACTGAAGCTTTCTTT. The encoded protein is CASGQGRGTEAFF.

The rearrangement links TRBV5-6 to TRBJ2-3, with D maybe TRBD2 (6 bases). Germline V gene sequence: CDR1 SGHDT, CDR2 YYEEEE. CDR3 size: 15 residues. V was cut by 4 bases and J by 3 bases, with 15 bases left in between. Written as DNA, the CDR3 is TGTGCCAGCAGCACCGGGACGGCGGGGACAGATACGCAGTATTTT. Amino acid sequence: CASSTGTAGTDTQYF.

The V and J genes are TRBV2 and TRBJ2-5; TRBD1 is a possible D gene (5 bases). CDR3 length: 12 residues. From germline, CDR1 is SNHLY and CDR2 FYNNEI. The V end was cut by 11 bases, the J end by 4 bases, with 14 bases between. CDR3 DNA sequence: TGTGCCGGGGCCGTCGGGCCAGAGACCCAGTACTTC. As protein: CAGAVGPETQYF.

The chain carries TRBV6-5 and TRBJ1-4, with a weak D call TRBD1 (6 bases). The CDR3 has 15 amino acids. V gave up 0 bases and J gave up 8 bases, with 13 bases separating them. Germline values: CDR1 MNHEY, CDR2 SVGAGI. CDR3 loop: CASSYSDSLGEKLFF. CDR3 DNA: TGTGCCAGCAGTTACTCGGACAGCTTGGGAGAAAAACTGTTTTTT.